The entry below describes one T cell receptor (beta chain). The antigen is undetermined. Every isolated RNA sample was fully reverse transcribed, so sequencing captured expressed TCRB transcripts. Repertoires were generated with immunoSEQ multiplex PCR, while TCRdb's copy carries only in-frame clones and drops some. The data hold a few hundred thousand clones, with 8.5% to 10% observed a single time. This record belongs to a study of beta chain features in type 1 diabetes. Study results and caveats: Type 1 diabetes patients had TCRB CDR3s that were shorter (moderately but significantly so) in all four CD4+ subsets. There were fewer insertions and more deletions at the VDJ junctions of type 1 diabetes patients.

V lost 6 bases and J 6 bases, leaving 12 bases between the germline ends. The CDR3 sequence is 14 residues long. Germline CDR1 is SGHAT and CDR2 is FQNNGV. The clonotype originates from a man aged 30-40 years with type 1 diabetes. This chain uses TRBV11-2 with TRBJ2-6, with D hard to call. Sequencing was carried out using central memory CD4+ T cells from blood. CDR3 in DNA: TGTGCCAGCAGTAAACTCCGAACGGCCAACGTCCTGACTTTC. Protein sequence: CASSKLRTANVLTF.